This record concerns one T cell receptor beta chain sequence. Its specificity is unknown. The CDR3 is made up of 15 amino acids. Looked up from germline, CDR1 is MDHEN and CDR2 is SYDVKM. Trimming took 4 bases from V and 7 from J; bases not matched to a gene: 9. Cultured CD4+ T-cell DNA underwent Oncomine TCR Beta short-read sequencing. TCRdb processed the PCR reads anew with MiXCR; each CDR3 protein has one entry. In the table there are some 14,000 distinct CDR3 sequences, 40% of which are singletons. As to treatment: approximately nine-day PBMC culture with coronavirus spike peptide pools or control peptides (ViraFEST assay). The sample originates from a study of vaccination and CD4 T cells after COVID-19.

The J gene is TRBJ1-4, the V gene TRBV28; TRBD1 agrees at 7 bases. The sequenced sample was CD4+ T cells from blood, cultured in vitro. The clonotype originates from a human donor who had recovered from COVID-19. The CDR3 coding sequence is TGTGCCAGCAGTTCAACCAGGGGGATGAGTGAAAAACTGTTTTTT. Its protein product is CASSSTRGMSEKLFF.